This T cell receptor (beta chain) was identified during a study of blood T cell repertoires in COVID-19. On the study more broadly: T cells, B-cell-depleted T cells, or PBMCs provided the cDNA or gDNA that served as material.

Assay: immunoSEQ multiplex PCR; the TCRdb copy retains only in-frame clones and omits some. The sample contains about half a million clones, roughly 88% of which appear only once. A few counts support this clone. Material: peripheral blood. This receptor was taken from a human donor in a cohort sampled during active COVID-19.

CDR3 DNA sequence: TGTGCCAGCAGTTTATACAGCTCGACGGGAAACACCATATATTTT. It specifies CASSLYSSTGNTIYF. This chain uses TRBV28 with TRBJ1-3; D remains ambiguous. The CDR3 spans 15 residues. Per the germline V gene, CDR1 is MDHEN and CDR2 is SYDVKM. With 1 base removed from V and 4 bases from J, the gap between germline ends came to 11 bases.